Presented here are 22 T cell receptor beta chains from one specimen sequenced in a study of T cell responses to AZD1222 COVID-19 vaccine. The repertoire was sequenced with immunoSEQ multiplex PCR; TCRdb's copy has only in-frame clones and lacks some. The sample yields about 96,000 clones, around 89% seen once. The starting material was peripheral blood, obtained on day 0 of AZD1222 vaccination. The receptor source for this set is an adult in good health.

This clone was detected once. V gene TRBV20-1 combines with J gene TRBJ2-7; the D gene is possibly TRBD1 (5 bases). Trimming cost V 3 bases and J 6 bases, with 15 bases left between them. Germline values: CDR1 DFQATT, CDR2 SNEGSKA (reference sequence). This CDR3 contains 13 residues. Written as DNA, the CDR3 is TGCAGTGCTAGTGGCGGCAGGGTGGGCGAGCAGTACTTC. It is translated as CSASGGRVGEQYF.

The V and J genes are TRBV7-2 and TRBJ2-1; 11 nucleotides agree with TRBD2. The length of the CDR3 is 16 residues. CDR1 is SGHTA, CDR2 FQGNSA, per germline. V was pared by 3 bases and J by 11 bases, with 12 bases of the junction left unmatched. The CDR3 nucleotides read TGTGCCAGCAGCTTTTCGCCGGGGACTAGCGGAACCAAGCAGTTCTTC. It encodes CASSFSPGTSGTKQFF.

The chain is built from TRBV5-1 and TRBJ1-1; D might be TRBD1 (5 bases). The CDR3 has 12 residues. V dropped 1 base and J dropped 8 bases, with 9 bases sitting between them. Germline assignment: CDR1 SGHRS and CDR2 YFSETQ. CDR3 amino acids: CASSLLSGEAFF. CDR3 nucleotides: TGCGCCAGCAGCTTGTTGTCAGGGGAAGCTTTCTTT.

This chain joins TRBV10-3 and TRBJ2-5; D gene unclear. CDR3 length: 16 residues. CDR1 ENHRY and CDR2 SYGVKD come from the germline V gene. V lost 4 bases and J lost 3, with 18 bases in between. DNA of the CDR3: TGTGCCATCAGTGCCGGGCAAGAAGGGATTGAAGAGACCCAGTACTTC. Translating it yields CAISAGQEGIEETQYF.

This sequence joins TRBV4-3 and TRBJ2-2, with a possible D match to TRBD1 (5 bases). V was shortened by 0 bases and J by 7 bases, with 12 bases between the two germline ends. The CDR3 covers 15 residues. The germline V gene has CDR1 LGHNA and CDR2 YSLEER. The CDR3 protein is CASSQDLSRDGELFF. The CDR3 coding sequence is TGCGCCAGCAGCCAAGACTTAAGCAGGGACGGGGAGCTGTTTTTT.

This chain connects TRBV5-1 to TRBJ2-5; 11 bases match TRBD2. After removal of 0 bases from V and 2 bases from J, the junction contained 3 bases not matched to a gene. This CDR3 comprises 16 residues. Germline CDR1 and CDR2: SGHRS and YFSETQ. The DNA of the CDR3 is TGCGCCAGCAGCTTGGAGATAGCGGGGGGGCAAGAGACCCAGTACTTC. As protein: CASSLEIAGGQETQYF.

The rearrangement joins TRBV7-2 to TRBJ1-6; no definite D call. V gave up 5 bases and J gave up 11 bases, with 13 bases separating them. CDR1 and CDR2 from the germline V gene are SGHTA and FQGNSA. The CDR3 has 13 amino acids. The CDR3 bases are TGTGCCAGCAGCCCCGCGCCCAAGACACCCCTCCACTTT. It encodes CASSPAPKTPLHF.

The rearrangement links TRBV16 to TRBJ1-2; tentative D call: TRBD1 (5 bases). The CDR3 extends over 15 amino acids. V was cut by 4 bases and J by 1 base, with 13 bases left in between. Germline-derived CDR1 and CDR2 are KGHSY and FQNENV. The chain's CDR3 is CASSLAGGVNYGYTF. DNA of the CDR3: TGTGCCAGCAGCCTAGCAGGAGGGGTTAACTATGGCTACACCTTC.

The V gene is TRBV27, the J gene TRBJ1-2; the D gene is possibly TRBD1 (5 bases). CDR1 and CDR2 from the germline V gene are MNHEY and SMNVEV (reference sequence). This CDR3 is 16 amino acids long. Trimming shortened V by 6 bases and J by 1 base, and 18 bases separated the two germline ends. CDR3 region: CASSRAPGRNNYGYTF. The CDR3, as DNA: TGTGCCAGCAGCCGGGCCCCGGGACGGAATAACTATGGCTACACCTTC.

The rearrangement uses TRBV7-8 and TRBJ2-7; D gene ambiguous. Germline lookup yields CDR1 SGHVS and CDR2 FQNEAQ. The CDR3 is 14 amino acids. The V and J ends lost 3 bases and 0 bases respectively, with 9 bases between them. Here the CDR3 DNA reads TGTGCCAGCAGCTTGGCTACCAGCTCCTACGAGCAGTACTTC. Protein: CASSLATSSYEQYF.

V is TRBV29-1 and J is TRBJ2-7; 8 bases are shared with TRBD1. The CDR3 contains 14 residues. The V gene end was trimmed by 4 bases and the J gene end by 0 bases; junction bases not matched to a gene: 5. Germline loops: CDR1 SQVTM, CDR2 ANQGSEA. The CDR3 DNA reads TGCAGCGTTGGACAGGGGTTAAGCTCCTACGAGCAGTACTTC. Protein sequence: CSVGQGLSSYEQYF.

V usage is TRBV3-1 (or the pseudogene TRBV3-2) and J usage is TRBJ1-1; D is undetermined. The CDR3 runs 15 residues. Germline V gene lookup returns CDR1 LGHDT and CDR2 YNNKEL (reference sequence). Deletions cut 4 bases from V and 3 bases from J, with 15 bases between. The CDR3 here is CASSLVGGSDTEAFF. The CDR3 region has the DNA TGTGCCAGCAGCCTAGTGGGTGGGAGTGACACTGAAGCTTTCTTT.

This chain connects TRBV3-1 (or the pseudogene TRBV3-2) to TRBJ2-1, with D unresolved. This CDR3 region has 15 residues. The germline V gene has CDR1 LGHDT and CDR2 YNNKEL (reference sequence). V lost 4 bases and J lost 3, with 13 bases in between. The CDR3 region is CASSLARSIYNEQFF. The CDR3 DNA reads as TGTGCCAGCAGCCTTGCCAGAAGCATCTACAATGAGCAGTTCTTC.

The CDR3 DNA reads as TGTGCCAGCAGCCCTAATGGCGAAGAGGATGAGCAGTTCTTC. It codes for CASSPNGEEDEQFF. The chain recombines TRBV7-9 with TRBJ2-1, with D hard to call. Trimming shortened V by 5 bases and J by 8 bases, and 16 bases separated the two germline ends. The CDR3 has 14 amino acids. Germline lookup yields CDR1 SEHNR and CDR2 FQNEAQ (reference sequence). Together with reference TRBV7-9 and TRBJ2-1, the CDR3 gives the full variable domain: DTGVSQNPRHKITKRGQNVTFRCDPISEHNRLYWYRQTLGQGPEFLTYFQNEAQLEKSRLLSDRFSAERPKGSFSTLEIQRTEQGDSAMYLCASSPNGEEDEQFFGPGTRLTVL.

The chain uses TRBV4-1 and TRBJ2-7; D ambiguous. Germline CDR1 and CDR2: MGHRA and YSYEKL. V gave up 2 bases and J gave up 0 bases, with 8 bases separating them. The CDR3 length is 14 residues. CDR3 DNA sequence: TGCGCCAGCAGCCAAATTCGGACCTCCTACGAGCAGTACTTC. This codes for CASSQIRTSYEQYF.

This clone has just one count. The genes are TRBV28 and TRBJ2-7; the D gene is possibly TRBD2 (6 bases). V lost 2 bases, J lost 1 base, and 9 bases lay in between. This CDR3 region has 14 residues. The germline CDR1 and CDR2 sequences are MDHEN and SYDVKM. CDR3 region: CASSLGGRSYEQYF. CDR3 nucleotide sequence: TGTGCCAGCAGTTTAGGTGGGAGGTCCTACGAGCAGTACTTC.

The chain joins TRBV28 to TRBJ1-1; 10 bases are a match to TRBD1. Germline loops: CDR1 MDHEN, CDR2 SYDVKM. The CDR3 is 16 amino acids. J lost 0 bases, V lost 6 bases, and 7 bases had no gene match. DNA for the CDR3: TGTGCCAGCAGCATGACAGGGGGCCCTATGAACACTGAAGCTTTCTTT. Its translation is CASSMTGGPMNTEAFF.

The chain couples TRBV4-3 to TRBJ2-7; D is possibly TRBD1 (6 bases). The CDR3 loop spans 16 amino acids. The germline gives CDR1 LGHNA, CDR2 YSLEER. Trimming removed 0 bases from V and 3 bases from J, with 15 bases in between. The CDR3 protein is CASSQDIQGSVYEQYF. Written as DNA, the CDR3 is TGCGCCAGCAGCCAAGATATCCAGGGGTCGGTCTACGAGCAGTACTTC.

This sequence joins TRBV15 and TRBJ2-7; 9 positions match TRBD1. V dropped 4 bases and J dropped 2; count of bases not matched to a gene: 3. CDR3 length equals 14 residues. Germline-derived CDR1 and CDR2 are LNHNV and YYDKDF (reference sequence). The CDR3 is CATSIRQGAYEQYF. Here the CDR3 DNA reads TGTGCCACCAGCATTCGACAGGGGGCCTACGAGCAGTACTTC.

This rearrangement joins TRBV19 to TRBJ1-4; TRBD1 matches 7 bases. The trim removed 5 bases at V and 6 bases at J, leaving 6 bases unmatched. Looked up from germline, CDR1 is LNHDA and CDR2 is SQIVND (reference sequence). CDR3 length: 14 amino acids. CDR3 loop: CASSHRGYDEKLFF. In DNA, the CDR3 is TGTGCCAGTAGTCACAGGGGTTACGATGAAAAACTGTTTTTT. The full variable domain, its missing parts supplied by reference TRBV19 and TRBJ1-4, is DGGITQSPKYLFRKEGQNVTLSCEQNLNHDAMYWYRQDPGQGLRLIYYSQIVNDFQKGDIAEGYSVSREKKESFPLTVTSAQKNPTAFYLCASSHRGYDEKLFFGSGTQLSVL.

DNA for the CDR3: TGTGCCAGCAGCGCGGGGGACCCTTTGACCTGGAACACTGAAGCTTTCTTT. This translates into CASSAGDPLTWNTEAFF. This sequence joins TRBV11-3 and TRBJ1-1; TRBD1 is a possible D gene (5 bases). The CDR3 sequence is 17 residues long. The germline V and J ends were trimmed by 5 bases and 1 base, with 20 bases remaining between them. Germline CDR1 and CDR2: SGHNT and YENEEA.

This clone showed up just once. The rearrangement links TRBV2 to TRBJ2-5; D is possibly TRBD2 (5 bases). This CDR3 comprises 14 residues. The germline V gene encodes CDR1 SNHLY and CDR2 FYNNEI. V was shortened by 0 bases and J by 3 bases, with 8 bases between the two germline ends. CDR3 loop: CASSEARGEETQYF. In nucleotides, the CDR3 is TGTGCCAGCAGTGAAGCACGGGGAGAAGAGACCCAGTACTTC.